The T cell receptor beta chain under discussion was sequenced for a study of cytomegalovirus exposure and HLA in healthy donors. Study-wide context: A prior analysis found roughly 110 million unique TCR beta sequences from some 200 million T cells.

The PCR ran on 60 Vbeta and 13 Jbeta primers. The method was immunoSEQ multiplex PCR; TCRdb's version includes in-frame clones alone and lacks a portion of them. The table shows roughly 180,000 clones, with about 82% occurring only once. Overall study findings and caveats: When presence/absence was analysed, sequencing depth was taken to be roughly uniform across donors. Later, an analysis showed that TCR beta chains associated with HLA were more clonally expanded than others that were equally common.

The CDR3 covers 15 residues. V lost 2 bases and J lost 1, with 9 bases in between. Germline V gene data show CDR1 as SGHDT and CDR2 as YYEEEE. This clone turned up a few times. Antigen: not known. The sequence was collected from a woman aged 30 to 39 in good health and CMV-seronegative. Source material: PBMCs. This chain uses TRBV5-6 with TRBJ2-2; no clear D gene. The CDR3 loop reads CASSLKTGNTGELFF. In DNA, the CDR3 is TGTGCCAGCAGCTTAAAGACTGGGAACACCGGGGAGCTGTTTTTT.